This entry is about one T cell receptor (beta chain). The CDR3 contains 14 residues. Germline V lookup: CDR1 LNHDA, CDR2 SQIVND (reference sequence). V shed 4 bases and J shed 2 bases, with 10 bases lying between them. The data belong to a study of control samples from healthy donors and cancer patients. Sequenced by immunoSEQ multiplex PCR; TCRdb stores in-frame clones only, minus some. The sample has 90,000 to 140,000 clones, about 83% seen once. Material for sequencing was blood. The receptor was isolated from a woman between 45 and 65 years old in good health. This chain connects TRBV19 to TRBJ2-3; possibly TRBD2 for D (6 bases). In DNA, the CDR3 is TGTGCCAGTAGTAGCGGGGCGTTCACAGATACGCAGTATTTT. Translation gives CASSSGAFTDTQYF.